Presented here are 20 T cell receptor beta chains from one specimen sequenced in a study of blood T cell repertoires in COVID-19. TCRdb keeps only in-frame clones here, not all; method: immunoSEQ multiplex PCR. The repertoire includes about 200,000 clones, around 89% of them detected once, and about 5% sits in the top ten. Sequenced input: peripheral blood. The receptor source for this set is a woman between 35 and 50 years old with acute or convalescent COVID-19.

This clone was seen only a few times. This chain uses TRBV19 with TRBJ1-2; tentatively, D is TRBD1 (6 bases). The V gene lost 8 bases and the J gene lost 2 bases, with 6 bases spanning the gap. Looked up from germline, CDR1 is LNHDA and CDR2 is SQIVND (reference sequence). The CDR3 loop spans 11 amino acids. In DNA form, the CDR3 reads TGTGCCAGTGGACAGAACTATGGCTACACCTTC. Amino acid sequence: CASGQNYGYTF.

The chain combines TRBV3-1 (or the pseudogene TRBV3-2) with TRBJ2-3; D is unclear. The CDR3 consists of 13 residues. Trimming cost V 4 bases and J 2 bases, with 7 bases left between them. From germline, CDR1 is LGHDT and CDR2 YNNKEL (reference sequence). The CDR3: CASSRGLTDTQYF. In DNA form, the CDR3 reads TGTGCCAGCAGCCGTGGGCTCACAGATACGCAGTATTTT.

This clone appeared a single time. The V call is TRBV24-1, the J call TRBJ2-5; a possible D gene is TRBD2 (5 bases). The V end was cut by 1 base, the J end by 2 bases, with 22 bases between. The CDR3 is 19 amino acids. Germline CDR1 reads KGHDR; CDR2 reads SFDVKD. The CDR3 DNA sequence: TGTGCCACCAGTGATTTACGGGTGGCGGACGGGGTGTCACAAGAGACCCAGTACTTC. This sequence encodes CATSDLRVADGVSQETQYF.

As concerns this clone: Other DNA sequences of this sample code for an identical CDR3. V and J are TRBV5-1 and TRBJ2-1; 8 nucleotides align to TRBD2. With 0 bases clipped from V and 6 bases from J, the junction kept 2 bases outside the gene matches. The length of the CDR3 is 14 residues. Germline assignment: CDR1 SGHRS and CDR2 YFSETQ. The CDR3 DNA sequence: TGCGCCAGCAGCTTGGCGGGGGGGCTCAATGAGCAGTTCTTC. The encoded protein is CASSLAGGLNEQFF.

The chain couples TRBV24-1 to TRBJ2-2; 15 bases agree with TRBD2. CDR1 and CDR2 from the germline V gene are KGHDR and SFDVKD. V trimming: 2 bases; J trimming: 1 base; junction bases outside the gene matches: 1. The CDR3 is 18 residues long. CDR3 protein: CATSDWTSGGENTGELFF. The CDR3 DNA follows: TGTGCCACCAGTGATTGGACTAGCGGGGGGGAGAACACCGGGGAGCTGTTTTTT.

CDR3 in amino acids: CASSSSATDTQYF. The CDR3 DNA reads TGTGCCAGCAGTTCGAGCGCAACAGATACGCAGTATTTT. The chain carries TRBV27 and TRBJ2-3, with no clear D. From germline, CDR1 is MNHEY and CDR2 SMNVEV (reference sequence). Trimming took off 4 bases at V and 3 bases at J, with 8 bases between the two ends. This CDR3 contains 13 residues.

This CDR3 reads CASSQTAGNQPQHF. As DNA, the CDR3 is TGTGCCAGCAGTCAGACGGCAGGGAATCAGCCCCAGCATTTT. This chain connects TRBV3-1 (or the pseudogene TRBV3-2) to TRBJ1-5, with D tentatively TRBD1 (5 bases). CDR1 LGHDT and CDR2 YNNKEL come from the germline V gene (reference sequence). The CDR3 has 14 amino acids. V was shortened by 6 bases and J by 4 bases, with 13 bases between the two germline ends.

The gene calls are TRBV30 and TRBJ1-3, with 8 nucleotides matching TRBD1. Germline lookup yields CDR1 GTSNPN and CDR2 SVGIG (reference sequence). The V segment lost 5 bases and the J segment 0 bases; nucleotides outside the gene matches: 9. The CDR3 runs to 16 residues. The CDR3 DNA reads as TGTGCCTGGCGACAGGGGACTGACTACTCTGGAAACACCATATATTTT. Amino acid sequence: CAWRQGTDYSGNTIYF.

The CDR3 bases are TGTGCCAGCAGTGAATCCGTATTCGACGAGCAGTACGTC. Its translation: CASSESVFDEQYV. The V call is TRBV2, the J call TRBJ2-7, with D unresolved. V lost 2 bases, J lost 5 bases, and 10 bases lay in between. This CDR3 is built from 13 residues. In germline, CDR1 is SNHLY, CDR2 FYNNEI.

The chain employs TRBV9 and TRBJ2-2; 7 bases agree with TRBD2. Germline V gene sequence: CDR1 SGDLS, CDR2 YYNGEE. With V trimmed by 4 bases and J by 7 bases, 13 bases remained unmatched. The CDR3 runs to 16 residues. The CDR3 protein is CASSSRQRGGGGELFF. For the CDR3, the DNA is TGTGCCAGCAGCTCCCGACAGCGGGGCGGGGGCGGGGAGCTGTTTTTT.

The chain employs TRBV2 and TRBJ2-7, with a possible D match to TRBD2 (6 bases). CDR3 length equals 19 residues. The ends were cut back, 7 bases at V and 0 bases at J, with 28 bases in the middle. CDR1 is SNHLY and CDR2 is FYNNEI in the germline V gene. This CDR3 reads CASTVFSGLNLYPSYEQYV. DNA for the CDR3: TGTGCCAGCACTGTATTCTCGGGACTGAATCTATATCCCTCCTACGAGCAGTACGTC.

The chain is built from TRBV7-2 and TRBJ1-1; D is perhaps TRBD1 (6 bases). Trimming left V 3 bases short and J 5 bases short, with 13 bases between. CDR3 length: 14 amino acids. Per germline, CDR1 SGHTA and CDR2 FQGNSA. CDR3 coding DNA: TGTGCCAGCAGCTTCGTGGGGGCGCGTACTGAAGCTTTCTTT. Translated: CASSFVGARTEAFF.

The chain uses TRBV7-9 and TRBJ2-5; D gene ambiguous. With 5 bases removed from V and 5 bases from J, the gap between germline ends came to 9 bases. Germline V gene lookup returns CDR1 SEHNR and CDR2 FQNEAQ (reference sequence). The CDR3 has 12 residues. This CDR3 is CASSLVRETQYF. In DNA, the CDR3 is TGTGCCAGCAGCCTAGTGAGGGAGACCCAGTACTTC.

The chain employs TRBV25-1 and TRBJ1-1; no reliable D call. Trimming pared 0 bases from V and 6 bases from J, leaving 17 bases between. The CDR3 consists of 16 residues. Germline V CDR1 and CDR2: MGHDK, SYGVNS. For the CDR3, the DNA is TGTGCCAGCAGTGAATATTTACCGACACCCGGCGCTGAAGCTTTCTTT. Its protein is CASSEYLPTPGAEAFF.

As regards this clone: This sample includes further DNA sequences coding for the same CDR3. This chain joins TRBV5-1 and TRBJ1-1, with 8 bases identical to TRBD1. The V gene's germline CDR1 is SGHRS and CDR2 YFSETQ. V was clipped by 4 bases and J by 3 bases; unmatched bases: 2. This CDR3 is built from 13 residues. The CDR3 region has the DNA TGCGCCAGCAGCCTACAGGGGGACACTGAAGCTTTCTTT. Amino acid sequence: CASSLQGDTEAFF. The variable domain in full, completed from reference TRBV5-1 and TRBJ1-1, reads KAGVTQTPRYLIKTRGQQVTLSCSPISGHRSVSWYQQTPGQGLQFLFEYFSETQRNKGNFPGRFSGRQFSNSRSEMNVSTLELGDSALYLCASSLQGDTEAFFGQGTRLTVV.

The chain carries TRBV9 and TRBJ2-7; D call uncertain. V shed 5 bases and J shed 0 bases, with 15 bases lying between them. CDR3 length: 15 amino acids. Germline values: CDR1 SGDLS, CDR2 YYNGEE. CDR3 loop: CASSYVSATSYEQYV. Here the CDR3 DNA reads TGTGCCAGCAGTTATGTGTCTGCTACCTCCTACGAGCAGTACGTC.

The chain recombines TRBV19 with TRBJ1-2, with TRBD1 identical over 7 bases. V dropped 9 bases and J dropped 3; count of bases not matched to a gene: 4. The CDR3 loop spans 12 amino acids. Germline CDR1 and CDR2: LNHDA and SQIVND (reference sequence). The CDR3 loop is CASNRGHYGYTF. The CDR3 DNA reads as TGTGCCAGCAACAGGGGACACTATGGCTACACCTTC.

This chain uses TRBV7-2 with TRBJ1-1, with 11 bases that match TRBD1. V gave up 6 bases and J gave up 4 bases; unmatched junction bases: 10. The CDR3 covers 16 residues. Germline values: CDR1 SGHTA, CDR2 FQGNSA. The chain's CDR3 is CASSWDRGSPTTEAFF. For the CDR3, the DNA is TGTGCCAGCAGTTGGGACAGGGGGTCCCCCACCACTGAAGCTTTCTTT.

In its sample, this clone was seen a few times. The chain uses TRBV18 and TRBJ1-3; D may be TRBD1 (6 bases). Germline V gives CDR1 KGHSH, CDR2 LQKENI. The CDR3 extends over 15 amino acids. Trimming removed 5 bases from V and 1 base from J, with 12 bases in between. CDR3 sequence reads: CASSEHRDSGNTIYF. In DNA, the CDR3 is TGTGCCAGCTCAGAACACAGGGATTCTGGAAACACCATATATTTT.

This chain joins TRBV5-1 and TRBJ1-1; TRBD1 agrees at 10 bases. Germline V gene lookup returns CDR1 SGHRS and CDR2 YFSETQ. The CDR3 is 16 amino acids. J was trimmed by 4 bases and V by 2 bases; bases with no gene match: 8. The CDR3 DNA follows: TGCGCCAGCAGCTTCAGACAGGGGGCTTGGGGCACTGAAGCTTTCTTT. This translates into CASSFRQGAWGTEAFF.